The 21 T cell receptor beta chains listed next were all sequenced from one sample in a study of blood T cell repertoires in COVID-19. Only in-frame clones appear in the TCRdb table, and some are missing; sequencing was by immunoSEQ multiplex PCR. The sample shows about 81,000 clones, 70% to 90% of them seen only once. What was sequenced was peripheral blood. These receptors all come from a woman older than 75 with acute or convalescent COVID-19.

The chain's CDR3 is CASSRQVDYGYTF. CDR3 DNA sequence: TGTGCCAGCAGCCGACAGGTGGACTATGGCTACACCTTC. This chain connects TRBV14 to TRBJ1-2; weak D call: TRBD1 (6 bases). The CDR3 is made up of 13 amino acids. Germline V gene sequence: CDR1 SGHDN, CDR2 FVKESK. Trimming took 4 bases from V and 3 from J, leaving 9 bases between them.

The rearrangement links TRBV5-1 to TRBJ2-7; 10 bases agree with TRBD1. Germline V lookup: CDR1 SGHRS, CDR2 YFSETQ. The CDR3 is 15 amino acids. The junction had 4 bases not matched to a gene; V was cut back by 2 bases and J by 2 bases. CDR3 sequence (DNA): TGCGCCAGCAGCTTTTACGGGACAGGGGCCTACGAGCAGTACTTC. Its protein product is CASSFYGTGAYEQYF.

V and J are TRBV20-1 and TRBJ1-1; D not certain. Per the germline V gene, CDR1 is DFQATT and CDR2 is SNEGSKA (reference sequence). V lost 3 bases and J lost 1, with 6 bases in between. The CDR3 runs to 12 residues. The CDR3 nucleotides read TGCAGTGCTAGTAATCAGAACACTGAAGCTTTCTTT. Its translation: CSASNQNTEAFF.

This chain connects TRBV18 to TRBJ2-2; 10 nucleotides agree with TRBD1. The junction had 5 bases not matched to a gene; V was cut back by 6 bases and J by 4 bases. CDR1 and CDR2 (germline): KGHSH, LQKENI. The CDR3 sequence is 15 residues long. CDR3 in DNA: TGTGCCAGCTCGCGGGACAGGGGACCCACCGGGGAGCTGTTTTTT. Encoded protein: CASSRDRGPTGELFF.

This clone has more than one count but fewer than ten. The V call is TRBV19, the J call TRBJ2-3; D is possibly TRBD2 (6 bases). Germline lookup yields CDR1 LNHDA and CDR2 SQIVND (reference sequence). Trimming removed 5 bases at V and 4 bases at J, with 19 bases between. The CDR3 is 16 residues long. CDR3 sequence reads: CASSPRDLIRSDTQYF. As DNA, the CDR3 is TGTGCCAGTAGTCCGCGGGACCTCATACGTTCAGATACGCAGTATTTT.

The chain has TRBV19 and TRBJ1-3; unclear D gene. Germline values: CDR1 LNHDA, CDR2 SQIVND (reference sequence). V lost 3 bases to trimming and J lost 4 bases, with 13 bases between them. The CDR3 extends over 15 amino acids. This chain's CDR3 is CASSMRENPGNTIYF. CDR3 nucleotide sequence: TGTGCCAGTAGTATGCGGGAGAACCCGGGAAACACCATATATTTT.

This clone was picked up one time. The chain joins TRBV4-2 to TRBJ2-7; 11 bases line up with TRBD1. With 3 bases clipped from V and 4 bases from J, the junction kept 8 bases outside the gene matches. CDR1 and CDR2 from the germline V gene are LGHNA and YNFKEQ. The CDR3 consists of 16 residues. Here the CDR3 reads CASSHLPGQGEYEQYF. The CDR3 nucleotides read TGTGCCAGCAGCCATCTACCGGGACAGGGGGAGTACGAGCAGTACTTC.

This clone has a handful of counts. The chain uses TRBV5-4 and TRBJ2-2, with 11 bases identical to TRBD2. The germline CDR1 and CDR2 sequences are SGHNT and YYREEE (reference sequence). The V and J ends lost 4 bases and 0 bases, in that order; junction bases with no gene match: 5. This CDR3 has 17 amino acids. Written as DNA, the CDR3 is TGTGCCAGCAGCCTTAGCGGGGGGGCCGCGAACACCGGGGAGCTGTTTTTT. Translating gives CASSLSGGAANTGELFF.

The chain links TRBV5-5 to TRBJ2-3; D ambiguous. The germline gives CDR1 SGHKS, CDR2 YYEKEE (reference sequence). The CDR3 totals 16 residues. V was shortened by 2 bases and J by 1 base, with 14 bases between the two germline ends. In nucleotides, the CDR3 is TGTGCCAGCAGCTTAGGCATGGGTCTAGGCACAGATACGCAGTATTTT. Translated, it gives CASSLGMGLGTDTQYF. The full variable domain, rest sourced from reference TRBV5-5 and TRBJ2-3, is DAGVTQSPTHLIKTRGQQVTLRCSPISGHKSVSWYQQVLGQGPQFIFQYYEKEERGRGNFPDRFSARQFPNYSSELNVNALLLGDSALYLCASSLGMGLGTDTQYFGPGTRLTVL.

This chain joins TRBV7-2 and TRBJ2-1, with D possibly TRBD2 on 6 matching bases. V lost 1 base and J 5 bases, leaving 12 bases between the germline ends. The CDR3 length is 15 residues. CDR1 and CDR2 from the germline V gene are SGHTA and FQGNSA. The chain's CDR3 is CASSLGSSAHNEQFF. CDR3 bases: TGTGCCAGCAGCTTAGGGTCTAGCGCACACAATGAGCAGTTCTTC. The full variable domain, in which reference TRBV7-2 and TRBJ2-1 provide the parts outside the CDR3, is GAGVSQSPSNKVTEKGKDVELRCDPISGHTALYWYRQSLGQGLEFLIYFQGNSAPDKSGLPSDRFSAERTGGSVSTLTIQRTQQEDSAVYLCASSLGSSAHNEQFFGPGTRLTVL.

The chain carries TRBV10-3 and TRBJ1-1; 9 nucleotides line up with TRBD1. Looked up from germline, CDR1 is ENHRY and CDR2 is SYGVKD. Trimming took 4 bases from V and 5 from J; bases not matched to a gene: 8. This CDR3 region has 15 residues. The CDR3 nucleotides read TGTGCCATCAGTGCGCCGGGACAGGGTATTACTGAAGCTTTCTTT. This codes for CAISAPGQGITEAFF.

The chain links TRBV5-6 to TRBJ2-3, with 7 bases identical to TRBD2. The CDR3 is made up of 15 amino acids. V was pared by 1 base and J by 1 base, with 3 bases of the junction left unmatched. The germline gives CDR1 SGHDT, CDR2 YYEEEE. CDR3 sequence (DNA): TGTGCCAGCAGCTTGAGCGGGATCGGCACAGATACGCAGTATTTT. Protein sequence: CASSLSGIGTDTQYF.

CDR3 region: CASSPIAGDTGELFF. The CDR3 nucleotides are TGTGCCAGCAGCCCGATAGCGGGAGACACCGGGGAGCTGTTTTTT. The chain uses TRBV14 and TRBJ2-2; TRBD2 matches at 9 bases. V trimming: 4 bases; J trimming: 3 bases; junction bases outside the gene matches: 3. From germline, CDR1 is SGHDN and CDR2 FVKESK. The length of the CDR3 is 15 residues. Drawing the rest from reference TRBV14 and TRBJ2-2, the complete variable domain is EAGVTQFPSHSVIEKGQTVTLRCDPISGHDNLYWYRRVMGKEIKFLLHFVKESKQDESGMPNNRFLAERTGGTYSTLKVQPAELEDSGVYFCASSPIAGDTGELFFGEGSRLTVL.

The gene calls are TRBV24-1 and TRBJ2-2; 12 bases agree with TRBD1. V lost 2 bases, J lost 5 bases, and 5 bases stayed unmatched. There are 17 residues in the CDR3. Germline CDR1 KGHDR, CDR2 SFDVKD. The CDR3 region is CATSDSAGQGATGELFF. The CDR3 region has the DNA TGTGCCACCAGTGATTCGGCGGGACAGGGGGCTACCGGGGAGCTGTTTTTT.

This chain uses TRBV11-2 with TRBJ2-1; D may be TRBD1 (6 bases). This CDR3 is built from 14 residues. Germline lookup yields CDR1 SGHAT and CDR2 FQNNGV. Trimming cost V 1 base and J 8 bases, with 12 bases left between them. The DNA of the CDR3 is TGTGCCAGCAGCTTAGGAGGGGGTATTGATGAGCAGTTCTTC. This encodes CASSLGGGIDEQFF.

This clone was seen only a few times. The chain uses TRBV7-8 and TRBJ1-1; 9 bases map to TRBD1. The CDR3 spans 15 residues. V trimming: 4 bases; J trimming: 4 bases; junction bases outside the gene matches: 7. Germline V CDR1 and CDR2: SGHVS, FQNEAQ. As DNA, the CDR3 is TGTGCCAGCAGCTGGGGGACAGGGAGGGTCACTGAAGCTTTCTTT. This codes for CASSWGTGRVTEAFF.

This rearrangement joins TRBV19 to TRBJ1-1, with TRBD1 identical over 8 bases. The CDR3 contains 15 residues. The J segment lost 2 bases and the V segment lost 5 bases, leaving 7 bases of the junction unmatched. Germline CDR1 reads LNHDA; CDR2 reads SQIVND (reference sequence). The CDR3 DNA reads TGTGCCAGTAGTGGGCCCGGGACAGGAAACACTGAAGCTTTCTTT. It codes for CASSGPGTGNTEAFF.

V gene TRBV5-1 combines with J gene TRBJ2-3; 14 bases match TRBD2. Trimming cost V 1 base and J 7 bases; bases outside gene matches: 14. Germline-derived CDR1 and CDR2 are SGHRS and YFSETQ. The CDR3 extends over 19 amino acids. The CDR3 nucleotides are TGCGCCAGCAGCTTGACCCTCCCCAGACTAGCGGGAGGGCATAATACGCAGTATTTT. Translated: CASSLTLPRLAGGHNTQYF. Based on the CDR3 plus reference TRBV5-1 and TRBJ2-3, the full variable domain is KAGVTQTPRYLIKTRGQQVTLSCSPISGHRSVSWYQQTPGQGLQFLFEYFSETQRNKGNFPGRFSGRQFSNSRSEMNVSTLELGDSALYLCASSLTLPRLAGGHNTQYFGPGTRLTVL.

The rearrangement links TRBV5-4 to TRBJ2-7; 9 nucleotides align to TRBD2. V was pared by 0 bases and J by 5 bases, with 6 bases of the junction left unmatched. The germline CDR1 and CDR2 sequences are SGHNT and YYREEE (reference sequence). This CDR3 has 15 amino acids. The CDR3 spells CASSLGGRAGDEQYF. In DNA form, the CDR3 reads TGTGCCAGCAGCTTGGGCGGGAGGGCCGGAGACGAGCAGTACTTC.

This chain joins TRBV6-5 and TRBJ1-2; the match to TRBD1 covers 8 bases. CDR3 length: 15 amino acids. V was clipped by 5 bases and J by 4 bases; unmatched bases: 9. Germline V gives CDR1 MNHEY, CDR2 SVGAGI. The CDR3 region has the DNA TGTGCCAGCAGTAGGCCCCCTGACAGGGGCTATGGCTACACCTTC. Amino acid sequence: CASSRPPDRGYGYTF.

This rearrangement joins TRBV6-5 to TRBJ2-3, with TRBD2 as a possible D gene (5 bases). Germline CDR1 reads MNHEY; CDR2 reads SVGAGI. Trimming took 2 bases from V and 0 from J, leaving 9 bases between them. There are 15 residues in the CDR3. The CDR3 loop is CASSYMGGSTDTQYF. The CDR3 bases are TGTGCCAGCAGTTACATGGGCGGGAGCACAGATACGCAGTATTTT.